The clone carrying this T cell receptor beta chain was seen at least ten times. Relying on iRepertoire HTBI primers and Arm-PCR of CDR3 regions, the team built TCR beta libraries. Via MiXCR, TCRdb re-called the multiplex PCR reads, giving one row per CDR3 protein. Among 450,000 to 700,000 distinct CDR3 sequences, roughly 13% were seen once, and the ten largest hold 8% to 10%. Time point meaning: newly diagnosed GD, antithyroid drugs for less than 3 months. From PBMCs, RNA was extracted and then used to make the TCR library. The data are from a study of regulatory T cells in long-lasting Graves disease. Turning to the study itself: Antithyroid drugs had been taken by newly diagnosed Graves' patients for under 3 months.

This CDR3 spans 15 amino acids. The germline V gene encodes CDR1 KGHDR and CDR2 SFDVKD. After removal of 3 bases from V and 6 bases from J, the junction contained 6 bases not matched to a gene. This same sample was also part of a study on T cells in Graves' hyperthyroidism and ophthalmopathy. From that study: Diagnosing involved the use of clinical symptoms, serum thyroxine and TRAb, thyroid ultrasound and orbital computed tomography.

The clonotype originates from a man in his thirties or forties with Graves disease. The chain carries TRBV24-1 and TRBJ2-1; the match to TRBD2 covers 8 bases. Here the sequenced sample was peripheral blood mononuclear cells (PBMCs), taken at new diagnosis, from a patient treated with antithyroid drugs. CDR3 region: CATSDPAGGGNEQFF. In DNA, the CDR3 is TGTGCCACCAGTGATCCTGCGGGGGGTGGCAATGAGCAGTTCTTC.